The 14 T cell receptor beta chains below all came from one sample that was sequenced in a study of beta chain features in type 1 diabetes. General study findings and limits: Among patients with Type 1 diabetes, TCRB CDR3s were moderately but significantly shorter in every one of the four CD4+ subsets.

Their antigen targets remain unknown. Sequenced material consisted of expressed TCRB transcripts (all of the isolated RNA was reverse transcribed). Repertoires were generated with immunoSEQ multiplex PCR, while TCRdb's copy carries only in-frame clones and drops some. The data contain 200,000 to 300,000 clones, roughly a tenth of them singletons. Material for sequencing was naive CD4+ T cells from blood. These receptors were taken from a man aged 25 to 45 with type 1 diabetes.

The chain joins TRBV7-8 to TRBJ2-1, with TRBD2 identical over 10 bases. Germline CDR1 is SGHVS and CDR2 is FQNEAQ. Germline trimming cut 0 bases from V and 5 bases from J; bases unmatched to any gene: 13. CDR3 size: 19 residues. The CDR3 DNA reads TGTGCCAGCAGCTTAGCCCGTTTACTTGCTAGCGGGGGAAACAATGAGCAGTTCTTC. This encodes CASSLARLLASGGNNEQFF. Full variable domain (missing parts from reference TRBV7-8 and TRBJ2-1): GAGVSQSPRYKVAKRGQDVALRCDPISGHVSLFWYQQALGQGPEFLTYFQNEAQLDKSGLPSDRFFAERPEGSVSTLKIQRTQQEDSAVYLCASSLARLLASGGNNEQFFGPGTRLTVL.

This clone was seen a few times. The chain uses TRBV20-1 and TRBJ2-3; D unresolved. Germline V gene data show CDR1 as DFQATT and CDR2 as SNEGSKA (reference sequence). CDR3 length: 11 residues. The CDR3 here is CSGEWTDTQYF. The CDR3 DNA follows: TGCAGCGGAGAATGGACAGATACGCAGTATTTT.

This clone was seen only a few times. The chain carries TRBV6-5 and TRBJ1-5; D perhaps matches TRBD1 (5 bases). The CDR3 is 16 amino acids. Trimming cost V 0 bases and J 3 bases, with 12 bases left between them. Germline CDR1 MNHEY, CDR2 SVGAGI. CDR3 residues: CASSYSRQGLNQPQHF. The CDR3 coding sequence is TGTGCCAGCAGTTACTCGAGGCAGGGACTCAATCAGCCCCAGCATTTT.

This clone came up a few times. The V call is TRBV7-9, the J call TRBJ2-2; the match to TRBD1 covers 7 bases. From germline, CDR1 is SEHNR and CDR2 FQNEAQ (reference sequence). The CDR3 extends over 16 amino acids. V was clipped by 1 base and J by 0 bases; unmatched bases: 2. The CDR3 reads CASSLVGGANTGELFF. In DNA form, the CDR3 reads TGTGCCAGCAGCTTAGTAGGGGGCGCGAACACCGGGGAGCTGTTTTTT.

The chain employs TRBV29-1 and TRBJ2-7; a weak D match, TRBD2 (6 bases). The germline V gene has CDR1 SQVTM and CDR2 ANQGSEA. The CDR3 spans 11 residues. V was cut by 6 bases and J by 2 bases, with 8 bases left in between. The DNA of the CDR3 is TGCAGCGTGGGCGGGGCCTACGAGCAGTACTTC. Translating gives CSVGGAYEQYF.

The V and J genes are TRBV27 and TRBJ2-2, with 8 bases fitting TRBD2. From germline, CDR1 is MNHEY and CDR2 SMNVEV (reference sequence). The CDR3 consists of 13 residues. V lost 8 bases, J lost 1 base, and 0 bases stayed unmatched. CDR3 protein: CASRGGNTGELFF. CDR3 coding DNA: TGTGCCAGCCGGGGGGGGAACACCGGGGAGCTGTTTTTT.

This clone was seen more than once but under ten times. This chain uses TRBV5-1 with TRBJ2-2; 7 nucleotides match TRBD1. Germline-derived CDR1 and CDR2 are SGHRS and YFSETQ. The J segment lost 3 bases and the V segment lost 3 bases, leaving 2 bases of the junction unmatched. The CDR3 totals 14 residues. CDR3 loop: CASSSGQYTGELFF. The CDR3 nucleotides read TGCGCCAGCAGCTCGGGACAGTACACCGGGGAGCTGTTTTTT. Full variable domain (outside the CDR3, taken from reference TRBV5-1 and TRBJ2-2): KAGVTQTPRYLIKTRGQQVTLSCSPISGHRSVSWYQQTPGQGLQFLFEYFSETQRNKGNFPGRFSGRQFSNSRSEMNVSTLELGDSALYLCASSSGQYTGELFFGEGSRLTVL.

The CDR3 protein is CASSPPQGNSPLHF. CDR3 sequence (DNA): TGTGCCAGCTCACCACCCCAGGGGAATTCACCCCTCCACTTT. The chain couples TRBV18 to TRBJ1-6; tentatively, D is TRBD1 (6 bases). Between the trimmed V and J ends, which lost 0 bases and 7 bases, there was a span of 7 bases. The CDR3 is 14 residues long. From germline, CDR1 is KGHSH and CDR2 LQKENI.

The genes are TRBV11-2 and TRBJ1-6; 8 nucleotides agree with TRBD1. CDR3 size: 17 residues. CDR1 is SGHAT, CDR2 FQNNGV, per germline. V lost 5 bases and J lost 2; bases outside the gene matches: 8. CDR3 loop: CASSPSDRGTYNSPLHF. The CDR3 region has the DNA TGTGCCAGCAGCCCCTCCGACAGGGGTACCTATAATTCACCCCTCCACTTT.

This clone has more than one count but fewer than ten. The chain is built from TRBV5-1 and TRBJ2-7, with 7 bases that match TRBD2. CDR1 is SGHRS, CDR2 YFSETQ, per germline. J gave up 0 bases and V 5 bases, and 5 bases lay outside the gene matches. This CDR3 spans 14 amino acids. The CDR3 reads CASRGTTSSYEQYF. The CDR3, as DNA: TGCGCCAGCAGAGGGACTACAAGCTCCTACGAGCAGTACTTC.

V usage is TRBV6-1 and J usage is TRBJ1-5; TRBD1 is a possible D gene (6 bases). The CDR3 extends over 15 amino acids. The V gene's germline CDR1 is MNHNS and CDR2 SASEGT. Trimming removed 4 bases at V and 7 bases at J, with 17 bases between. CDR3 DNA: TGTGCCAGCAGTGCGTACAGGGAGGGACGGCAGCCCCAGCATTTT. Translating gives CASSAYREGRQPQHF.

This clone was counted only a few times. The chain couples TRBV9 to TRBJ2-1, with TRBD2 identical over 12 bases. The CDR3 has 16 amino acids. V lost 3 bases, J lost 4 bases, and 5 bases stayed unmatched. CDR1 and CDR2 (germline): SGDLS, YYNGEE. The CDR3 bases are TGTGCCAGCAGCGCGGGAGGACTAGCGGGGTACAATGAGCAGTTCTTC. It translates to CASSAGGLAGYNEQFF.

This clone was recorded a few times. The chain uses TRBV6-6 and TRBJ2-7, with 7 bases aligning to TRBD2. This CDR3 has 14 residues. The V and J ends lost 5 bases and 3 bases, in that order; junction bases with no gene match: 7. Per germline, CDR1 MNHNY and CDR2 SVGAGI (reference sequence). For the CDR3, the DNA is TGTGCCAGCAGTCGGGACTACCCGATCTACGAGCAGTACTTC. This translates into CASSRDYPIYEQYF.

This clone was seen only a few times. The chain's CDR3 is CASSLGRGSYEQYF. The CDR3 nucleotides read TGTGCCAGCAGCTTAGGCAGGGGGTCCTACGAGCAGTACTTC. The chain carries TRBV7-2 and TRBJ2-7, with 7 bases aligning to TRBD1. Losses at the gene ends were 1 base for V and 1 base for J; bases not matched to a gene: 1. Germline CDR1 reads SGHTA; CDR2 reads FQGNSA. This CDR3 has 14 residues.